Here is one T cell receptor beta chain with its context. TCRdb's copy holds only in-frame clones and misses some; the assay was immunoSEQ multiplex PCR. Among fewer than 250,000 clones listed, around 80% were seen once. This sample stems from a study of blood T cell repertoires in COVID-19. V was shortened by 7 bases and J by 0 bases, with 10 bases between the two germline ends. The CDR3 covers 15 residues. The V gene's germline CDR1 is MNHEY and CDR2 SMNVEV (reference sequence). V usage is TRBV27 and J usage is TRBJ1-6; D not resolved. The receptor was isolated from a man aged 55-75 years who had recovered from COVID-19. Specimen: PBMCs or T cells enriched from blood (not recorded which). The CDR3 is CASTGISSYNSPLHF. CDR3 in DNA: TGTGCCAGCACCGGGATCAGCTCCTATAATTCACCCCTCCACTTT.